Following are 8 T cell receptor beta chains from one sample sequenced in a study of shared clonotypes between healthy human individuals. Profiled with immunoSEQ multiplex PCR; TCRdb holds only in-frame clones, not every one. Of 450,000 to 550,000 clones listed, around 79% are singletons. Input material: PBMCs. Source of these receptors: a woman in her 40s in good health. Some clones in this sample may be carry-over from other donors' samples.

The chain has TRBV7-6 and TRBJ2-2, with D hard to call. The CDR3 runs to 12 residues. V shed 4 bases and J shed 6 bases, with 6 bases lying between them. Germline lookup yields CDR1 SGHVS and CDR2 FNYEAQ. CDR3: CASSSDAGELFF. In DNA, the CDR3 is TGTGCCAGCAGCTCGGATGCCGGGGAGCTGTTTTTT.

The chain links TRBV7-2 to TRBJ2-3; 8 nucleotides line up with TRBD2. The CDR3 has 15 amino acids. The ends lost 0 bases at V and 4 bases at J; junction bases unmatched: 3. The germline V gene has CDR1 SGHTA and CDR2 FQGNSA. The CDR3 DNA reads TGTGCCAGCAGCTTAGCAGCGGGAGTAGCAGATACGCAGTATTTT. It translates to CASSLAAGVADTQYF.

The chain couples TRBV5-5 to TRBJ2-7; TRBD1 matches at 9 bases. Losses at the gene ends were 0 bases for V and 3 bases for J; bases not matched to a gene: 7. The CDR3 runs 16 residues. Per germline, CDR1 SGHKS and CDR2 YYEKEE (reference sequence). In DNA, the CDR3 is TGTGCCAGCAGCTTGGGGGTAGGGACAGGGATCTACGAGCAGTACTTC. It codes for CASSLGVGTGIYEQYF. Supplemented by reference TRBV5-5 and TRBJ2-7, the full variable domain reads DAGVTQSPTHLIKTRGQQVTLRCSPISGHKSVSWYQQVLGQGPQFIFQYYEKEERGRGNFPDRFSARQFPNYSSELNVNALLLGDSALYLCASSLGVGTGIYEQYFGPGTRLTVT.

This clone was counted a single time. This sequence joins TRBV7-3 and TRBJ2-1, with TRBD2 matching 10 bases. The CDR3 is 16 amino acids. The germline V gene encodes CDR1 SGHTA and CDR2 FQGTGA. Trimming removed 5 bases from V and 7 bases from J; junction bases left unmatched: 11. CDR3 DNA: TGTGCCAGCAGCGCATCGCCGGGACTAGCGCAAAATGAGCAGTTCTTC. Protein sequence: CASSASPGLAQNEQFF.

The rearrangement uses TRBV7-8 and TRBJ2-1; 7 bases fit TRBD2. Germline V lookup: CDR1 SGHVS, CDR2 FQNEAQ. The trim removed 5 bases at V and 7 bases at J, leaving 11 bases unmatched. The CDR3 is made up of 15 amino acids. The CDR3 loop reads CASSPGLPGRNEQFF. The DNA for the CDR3 is TGTGCCAGCAGCCCGGGACTACCGGGGCGTAATGAGCAGTTCTTC.

The chain joins TRBV5-4 to TRBJ1-4, with a tentative D call TRBD1 (5 bases). The CDR3 spans 13 residues. Germline CDR1 is SGHNT and CDR2 is YYREEE (reference sequence). Trimming left V 4 bases short and J 8 bases short, with 12 bases between. In nucleotides, the CDR3 is TGTGCCAGCAGCCTAAGGGGCGCGGAAAAACTGTTTTTT. It codes for CASSLRGAEKLFF.

The sample holds one count of this clone. This chain links TRBV2 with TRBJ2-7, with D possibly being TRBD2 (5 bases). With 6 bases removed from V and 6 bases from J, the gap between germline ends came to 9 bases. This CDR3 is 11 amino acids long. Germline V gene lookup returns CDR1 SNHLY and CDR2 FYNNEI. The CDR3 sequence is CASSPAGEQYF. The CDR3 DNA sequence: TGTGCCAGCAGCCCCGCGGGCGAGCAGTACTTC.

This sequence joins TRBV14 and TRBJ1-4; 7 bases agree with TRBD1. Trimming removed 2 bases from V and 12 bases from J; junction bases left unmatched: 12. CDR1 SGHDN and CDR2 FVKESK come from the germline V gene. The CDR3 contains 15 residues. This CDR3 reads CASSQQQGTTGELFF. The CDR3 nucleotides read TGTGCCAGCAGCCAACAACAGGGGACCACGGGAGAACTGTTTTTT.